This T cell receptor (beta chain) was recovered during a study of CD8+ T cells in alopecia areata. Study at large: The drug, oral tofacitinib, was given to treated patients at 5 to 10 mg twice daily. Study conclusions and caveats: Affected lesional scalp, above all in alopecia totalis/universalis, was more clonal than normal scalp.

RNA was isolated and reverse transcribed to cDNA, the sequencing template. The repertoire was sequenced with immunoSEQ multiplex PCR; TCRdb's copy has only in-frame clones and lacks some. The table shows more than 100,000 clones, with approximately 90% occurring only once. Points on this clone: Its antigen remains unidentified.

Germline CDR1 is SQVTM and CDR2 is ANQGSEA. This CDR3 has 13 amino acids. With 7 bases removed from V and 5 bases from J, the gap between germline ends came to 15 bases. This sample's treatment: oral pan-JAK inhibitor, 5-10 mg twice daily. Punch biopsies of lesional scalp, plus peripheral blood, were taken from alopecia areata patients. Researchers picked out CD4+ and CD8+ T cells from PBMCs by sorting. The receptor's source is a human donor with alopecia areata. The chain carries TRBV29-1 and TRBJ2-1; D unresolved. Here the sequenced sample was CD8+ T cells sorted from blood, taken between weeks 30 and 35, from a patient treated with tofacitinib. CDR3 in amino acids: CSAAGSTDNEQFF. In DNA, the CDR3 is TGCAGCGCAGCCGGGTCCACTGACAATGAGCAGTTCTTC.